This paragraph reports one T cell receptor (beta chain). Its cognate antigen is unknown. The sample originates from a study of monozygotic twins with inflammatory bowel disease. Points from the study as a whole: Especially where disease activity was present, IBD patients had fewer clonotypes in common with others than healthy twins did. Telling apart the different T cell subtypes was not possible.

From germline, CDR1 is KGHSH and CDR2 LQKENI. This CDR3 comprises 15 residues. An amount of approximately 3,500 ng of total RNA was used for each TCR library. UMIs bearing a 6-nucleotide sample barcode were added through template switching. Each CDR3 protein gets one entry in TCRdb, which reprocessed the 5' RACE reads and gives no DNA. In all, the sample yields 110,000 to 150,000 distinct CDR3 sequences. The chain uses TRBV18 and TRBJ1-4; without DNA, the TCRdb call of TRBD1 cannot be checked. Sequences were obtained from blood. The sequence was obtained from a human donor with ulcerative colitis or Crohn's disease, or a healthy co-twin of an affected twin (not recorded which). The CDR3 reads CASSPPDRGIEKLFF. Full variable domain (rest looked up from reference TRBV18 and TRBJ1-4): NAGVMQNPRHLVRRRGQEARLRCSPMKGHSHVYWYRQLPEEGLKFMVYLQKENIIDESGMPKERFSAEFPKEGPSILRIQQVVRGDSAAYFCASSPPDRGIEKLFFGSGTQLSVL.